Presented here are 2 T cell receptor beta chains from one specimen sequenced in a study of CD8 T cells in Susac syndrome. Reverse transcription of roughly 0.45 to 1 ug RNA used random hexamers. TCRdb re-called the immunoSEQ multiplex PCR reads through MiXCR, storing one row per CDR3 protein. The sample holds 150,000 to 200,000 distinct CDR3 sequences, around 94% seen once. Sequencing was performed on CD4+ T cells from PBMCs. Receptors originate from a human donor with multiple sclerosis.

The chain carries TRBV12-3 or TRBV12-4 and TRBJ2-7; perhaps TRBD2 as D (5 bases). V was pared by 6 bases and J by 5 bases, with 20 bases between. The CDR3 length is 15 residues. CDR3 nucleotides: TGTGCCAGCAGCTTTACCGTGCCGGAGGATCACGAGCAGTACTTC. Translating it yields CASSFTVPEDHEQYF.

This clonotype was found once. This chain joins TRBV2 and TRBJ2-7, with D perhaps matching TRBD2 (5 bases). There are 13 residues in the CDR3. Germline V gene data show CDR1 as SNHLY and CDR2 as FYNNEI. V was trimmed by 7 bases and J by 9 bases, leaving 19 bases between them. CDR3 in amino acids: CASTPNPSQWQYF. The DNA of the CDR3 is TGTGCCAGCACCCCCAACCCTAGCCAATGGCAGTACTTC.